This T cell receptor (beta chain) is from a study of beta chain features in type 1 diabetes. The overall study: Examined across all samples were about 99,000,000 sorted cells. Study-level findings and limits: For TCRB rearrangement, an influence of HLA type remained unresolved here. All four CD4+ subsets of Type 1 diabetes patients contained TCRB CDR3s that were moderately but significantly shorter.

The authors obtained over 98% purity in all sorted populations. Reverse transcription of all isolated RNA meant that expressed TCRB transcripts were sequenced. Clones were sequenced by immunoSEQ multiplex PCR, and TCRdb holds only the in-frame ones, with some missing. There are around 430,000 clones in the sample; 30% occur only once, and almost 0.065% lies in the top ten. This CDR3 spans 13 amino acids. V lost 8 bases and J 4 bases, leaving 9 bases between the germline ends. The germline CDR1 and CDR2 sequences are MNHEY and SMNVEV (reference sequence). This clone was seen only a few times. Its antigen is currently unknown.

The sequenced sample was naive CD4+ T cells from blood. The receptor was isolated from a man in his late teens or twenties in good health. The rearrangement uses TRBV27 and TRBJ2-6; tentatively, D is TRBD2 (6 bases). The CDR3 protein is CASGGAGANVLTF. The CDR3 region has the DNA TGTGCCAGCGGAGGGGCCGGGGCCAACGTCCTGACTTTC.